Shown below are 17 T cell receptor beta chains from a single sample sequenced in a study of cytomegalovirus exposure and HLA in healthy donors. 13 Jbeta primers and 60 Vbeta primers were used for the PCR. Measured with immunoSEQ multiplex PCR; TCRdb has only the in-frame clones, and not every one. This table holds around 170,000 clones, approximately 88% found once. What was sequenced was PBMCs. The source is a boy under 10 years old in good health and CMV-seronegative.

This clone is a singleton in its sample. The rearrangement joins TRBV6-5 to TRBJ2-7, with a possible D match to TRBD2 (6 bases). The germline gives CDR1 MNHEY, CDR2 SVGAGI. Trimming left V 7 bases short and J 3 bases short, with 16 bases between. This CDR3 region has 14 residues. The CDR3: CASTIREKGYEQYF. The CDR3 region has the DNA TGTGCCAGCACTATCCGGGAGAAAGGCTACGAGCAGTACTTC.

About this clone: Mismatch with germline at one junction end may stem from a read error. The rearrangement joins TRBV29-1 to TRBJ2-7; perhaps TRBD1 as D (5 bases). CDR3 length: 14 residues. Per the germline V gene, CDR1 is SQVTM and CDR2 is ANQGSEA. CDR3 sequence reads: CSVGPRTNSCEQYF. The CDR3 nucleotides are TGCAGCGTTGGCCCACGGACAAACTCCTGCGAGCAGTACTTC.

The chain combines TRBV7-8 with TRBJ2-1, with 12 bases that match TRBD2. The germline gives CDR1 SGHVS, CDR2 FQNEAQ. J was trimmed by 8 bases and V by 5 bases; bases with no gene match: 10. CDR3 size: 16 residues. This CDR3 is CASSEIGTSGFDEQFF. The DNA for the CDR3 is TGTGCCAGCAGCGAAATCGGGACTAGCGGGTTCGATGAGCAGTTCTTC.

V usage is TRBV2 and J usage is TRBJ2-7; tentative D call: TRBD2 (6 bases). CDR1 is SNHLY, CDR2 FYNNEI, per germline. This CDR3 spans 14 amino acids. V was trimmed by 7 bases and J by 2 bases, leaving 15 bases between them. CDR3 sequence: CASNGLALTYEQYF. For the CDR3, the DNA is TGTGCCAGCAACGGGCTAGCGCTCACCTACGAGCAGTACTTC.

This chain links TRBV6-6 with TRBJ2-2, with D perhaps matching TRBD1 (5 bases). V was pared by 7 bases and J by 6 bases, with 15 bases between. This CDR3 region has 14 residues. Germline lookup yields CDR1 MNHNY and CDR2 SVGAGI (reference sequence). The CDR3 bases are TGTGCCAGCACCAGGGCGCGAAAGGCCGGGGAGCTGTTTTTT. Encoded protein: CASTRARKAGELFF.

This sequence joins TRBV5-1 and TRBJ2-1; possible D gene TRBD2, 6 bases. Deletions cut 2 bases from V and 6 bases from J, with 15 bases between. There are 15 residues in the CDR3. Germline-derived CDR1 and CDR2 are SGHRS and YFSETQ. The CDR3 is CASSLRTGERNEQFF. The CDR3 DNA reads as TGCGCCAGCAGCTTAAGAACGGGAGAACGCAATGAGCAGTTCTTC.

The chain carries TRBV5-4 and TRBJ2-1; 9 nucleotides line up with TRBD1. Germline CDR1 SGHNT, CDR2 YYREEE (reference sequence). This CDR3 comprises 15 residues. J gave up 6 bases and V 2 bases, and 6 bases lay outside the gene matches. The CDR3 reads CASSLGQGTFNEQFF. CDR3 nucleotide sequence: TGTGCCAGCAGCTTAGGACAGGGGACGTTCAATGAGCAGTTCTTC.

CDR3 nucleotide sequence: TGTGCCAGCAGCTGGGCCGAGGAGACCCAGTACTTC. Amino acids: CASSWAEETQYF. The rearrangement uses TRBV7-9 and TRBJ2-5, with D unclear. Germline CDR1 SEHNR, CDR2 FQNEAQ (reference sequence). Trimming cost V 4 bases and J 5 bases, with 8 bases left between them. The CDR3 loop spans 12 amino acids.

The V call is TRBV18, the J call TRBJ1-2, with 7 bases lining up with TRBD1. The J segment lost 3 bases and the V segment lost 2 bases, leaving 6 bases of the junction unmatched. CDR1 is KGHSH, CDR2 LQKENI, per germline. The CDR3 totals 15 residues. Written as DNA, the CDR3 is TGTGCCAGCTCACCAGGGACAGATTCTGACTATGGCTACACCTTC. This sequence encodes CASSPGTDSDYGYTF. The whole variable domain, filled in from reference TRBV18 and TRBJ1-2, reads NAGVMQNPRHLVRRRGQEARLRCSPMKGHSHVYWYRQLPEEGLKFMVYLQKENIIDESGMPKERFSAEFPKEGPSILRIQQVVRGDSAAYFCASSPGTDSDYGYTFGSGTRLTVV.

The chain couples TRBV4-1 to TRBJ1-1, with 7 bases that match TRBD1. V dropped 0 bases and J dropped 10; count of bases not matched to a gene: 8. CDR1 is MGHRA and CDR2 is YSYEKL in the germline V gene. CDR3 length equals 14 residues. The CDR3 nucleotides are TGCGCCAGCAGCCAAGAGAGTCCGCGGGACAGAGCTTTCTTT. Protein: CASSQESPRDRAFF.

Note on this clone: One end of the junction varies from germline; a read error may be responsible. The chain carries TRBV6-6 and TRBJ1-2; 9 bases align to TRBD1. Per the germline V gene, CDR1 is MNHNY and CDR2 is SVGAGI (reference sequence). This CDR3 contains 16 residues. The CDR3 nucleotides read TGTGCCAGCAGCATCTCTGTCTCGGGACAGGGCGATGGCTACGCCTTC. Residues: CASSISVSGQGDGYAF.

The genes are TRBV4-1 and TRBJ2-7; 8 bases agree with TRBD1. The germline V gene encodes CDR1 MGHRA and CDR2 YSYEKL. There are 18 residues in the CDR3. Trimming cost V 0 bases and J 0 bases; bases outside gene matches: 10. The CDR3 loop is CASSQDRQGASLSYEQYF. The CDR3 coding sequence is TGCGCCAGCAGCCAAGATCGGCAGGGGGCCTCACTCTCCTACGAGCAGTACTTC.

V and J are TRBV27 and TRBJ2-7; 8 bases map to TRBD2. The CDR3 extends over 16 amino acids. The germline CDR1 and CDR2 sequences are MNHEY and SMNVEV (reference sequence). J gave up 1 base and V 5 bases, and 10 bases lay outside the gene matches. The CDR3 DNA reads TGTGCCAGCAGTGATATTTTGGCGGGAGGATCCTACGAGCAGTACTTC. This gives the protein CASSDILAGGSYEQYF.

The chain combines TRBV6-5 with TRBJ1-5; D remains unclear. With 3 bases removed from V and 0 bases from J, the gap between germline ends came to 9 bases. Germline V lookup: CDR1 MNHEY, CDR2 SVGAGI. The CDR3 has 15 residues. CDR3 sequence: CASSYTGNSNQPQHF. DNA of the CDR3: TGTGCCAGCAGTTATACGGGGAATAGCAATCAGCCCCAGCATTTT.

The DNA of the CDR3 is TGTGCCTGGAGTTTCGGACAGGGAATATACGAGCAGTACTTC. Protein product: CAWSFGQGIYEQYF. This chain links TRBV30 with TRBJ2-7, with 8 nucleotides matching TRBD1. V trimming: 2 bases; J trimming: 4 bases; junction bases outside the gene matches: 7. The CDR3 spans 14 residues. Per germline, CDR1 GTSNPN and CDR2 SVGIG (reference sequence). Full variable domain (missing parts from reference TRBV30 and TRBJ2-7): SQTIHQWPATLVQPVGSPLSLECTVEGTSNPNLYWYRQAAGRGLQLLFYSVGIGQISSEVPQNLSASRPQDRQFILSSKKLLLSDSGFYLCAWSFGQGIYEQYFGPGTRLTVT.

The chain recombines TRBV18 with TRBJ1-1, with 11 bases matching TRBD1. CDR3 length: 14 amino acids. V shed 6 bases, J shed 4 bases, and the junction held 4 bases outside the gene matches. Germline values: CDR1 KGHSH, CDR2 LQKENI. CDR3 residues: CASSPGTGGTEAFF. In DNA form, the CDR3 reads TGTGCCAGCTCTCCCGGGACAGGGGGCACTGAAGCTTTCTTT.

The chain carries TRBV11-2 and TRBJ2-2; 10 nucleotides agree with TRBD2. Trimming cost V 5 bases and J 1 base; bases outside gene matches: 1. Germline V gives CDR1 SGHAT, CDR2 FQNNGV. The CDR3 totals 15 residues. CDR3 DNA sequence: TGTGCCAGCAGCCGGACTAGCGGGAACACCGGGGAGCTGTTTTTT. It yields the protein CASSRTSGNTGELFF.